This TCR beta chain was documented in a study of Ad26.COV2.S vaccination and SARS-CoV-2 variants. Study-level background: It was the COV1001 Ad26.COV2.S trial arm that included the donor. Overall study results and limits: For non-spike TCRs, breadth in vaccine recipients resembled that in placebo recipients.

As for treatment: some 19 received Ad26.COV2.S at low or high dose, single or two shots; 5 received placebo; per-sample allocation not given. At day 63 after the first vaccine or placebo injection, samples were drawn. Comments on this clone: Its antigen is not known.

This table comes from immunoSEQ multiplex PCR, and its TCRdb copy is limited to in-frame clones, with some not included. The table records under 550,000 clones, around 89% of them present only once. This sample comprised peripheral blood, obtained in a trial of Ad26.COV2.S vaccine versus placebo. This sequence originates from a person aged 18-65 years who received the Ad26.COV2.S COVID-19 vaccine or a placebo.

CDR3 protein: CASSQTQENTEAFF. The CDR3, as DNA: TGTGCCAGCAGCCAAACACAGGAAAACACTGAAGCTTTCTTT. The gene calls are TRBV4-2 and TRBJ1-1; possible D gene TRBD1, 5 bases. CDR1 is LGHNA, CDR2 YNFKEQ, per germline. The CDR3 runs to 14 residues. V was clipped by 2 bases and J by 2 bases, with 9 bases between them.